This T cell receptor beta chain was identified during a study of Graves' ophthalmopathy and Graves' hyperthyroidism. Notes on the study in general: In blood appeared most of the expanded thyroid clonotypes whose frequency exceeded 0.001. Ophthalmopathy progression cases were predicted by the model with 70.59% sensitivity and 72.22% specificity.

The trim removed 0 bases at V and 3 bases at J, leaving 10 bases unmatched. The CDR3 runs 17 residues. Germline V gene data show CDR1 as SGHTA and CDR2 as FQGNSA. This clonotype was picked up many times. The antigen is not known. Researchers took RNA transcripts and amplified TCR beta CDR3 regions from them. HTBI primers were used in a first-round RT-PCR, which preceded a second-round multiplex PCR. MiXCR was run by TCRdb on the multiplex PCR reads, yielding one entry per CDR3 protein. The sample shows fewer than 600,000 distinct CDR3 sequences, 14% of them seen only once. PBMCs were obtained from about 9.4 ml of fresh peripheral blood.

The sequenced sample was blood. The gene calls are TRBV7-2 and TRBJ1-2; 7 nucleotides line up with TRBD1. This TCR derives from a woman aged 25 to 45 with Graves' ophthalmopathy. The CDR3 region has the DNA TGTGCCAGCAGCTTAGCGGCGGCGGCGACAGGGTACTATGGCTACACCTTC. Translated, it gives CASSLAAAATGYYGYTF.